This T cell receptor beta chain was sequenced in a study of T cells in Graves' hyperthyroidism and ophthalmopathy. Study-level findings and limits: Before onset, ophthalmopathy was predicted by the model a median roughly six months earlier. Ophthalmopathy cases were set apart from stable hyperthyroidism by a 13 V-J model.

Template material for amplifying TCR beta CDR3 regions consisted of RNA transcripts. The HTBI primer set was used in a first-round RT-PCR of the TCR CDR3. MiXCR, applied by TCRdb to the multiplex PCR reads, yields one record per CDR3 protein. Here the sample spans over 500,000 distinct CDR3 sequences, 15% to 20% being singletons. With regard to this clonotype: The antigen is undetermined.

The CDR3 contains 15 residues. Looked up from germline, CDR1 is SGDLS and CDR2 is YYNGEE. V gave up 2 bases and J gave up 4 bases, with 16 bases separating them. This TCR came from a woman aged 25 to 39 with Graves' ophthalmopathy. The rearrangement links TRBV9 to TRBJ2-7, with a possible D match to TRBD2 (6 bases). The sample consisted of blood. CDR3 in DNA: TGTGCCAGCAGCGTCGGACGGGACTCCTTATACGAGCAGTACTTC. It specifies CASSVGRDSLYEQYF.